What follows are 6 T cell receptor beta chains derived from one specimen sequenced in a study of T cell repertoires in cytomegalovirus infection. MiXCR was run by TCRdb on the reads, yielding one entry per CDR3 protein. Here the sample spans roughly 320,000 distinct CDR3 sequences, roughly 9.5% being singletons. Sequenced: PBMCs. The receptor set was obtained from a human donor in good health (CMV status not recorded). Some clones in this sample may be carry-over from other donors' samples.

There are a few counts of this clonotype. This chain's CDR3 is CASSLVGARGDTQYF. Written as DNA, the CDR3 is TGTGCCAGCAGCTTAGTGGGGGCTAGAGGAGATACGCAGTATTTT. This chain uses TRBV7-2 with TRBJ2-3; D possibly corresponds to TRBD1 (6 bases). The CDR3 is 15 amino acids. Germline CDR1 reads SGHTA; CDR2 reads FQGNSA. Deletions cut 1 base from V and 5 bases from J, with 13 bases between.

This clonotype showed up many times. The chain combines TRBV7-2 with TRBJ2-5; D is perhaps TRBD1 (6 bases). The CDR3 extends over 13 amino acids. The germline V gene has CDR1 SGHTA and CDR2 FQGNSA. Trimming pared 2 bases from V and 5 bases from J, leaving 9 bases between. CDR3 sequence: CASSLTGMETQYF. The CDR3, as DNA: TGTGCCAGCAGCTTAACAGGGATGGAGACCCAGTACTTC.

In this sample, this clonotype turned up many times. V gene TRBV7-2 combines with J gene TRBJ2-2, with 8 bases identical to TRBD1. CDR3 length equals 17 residues. Germline values: CDR1 SGHTA, CDR2 FQGNSA. The J segment lost 1 base and the V segment lost 2 bases, leaving 6 bases of the junction unmatched. The CDR3 here is CASSLMVGTGNTGELFF. In nucleotides, the CDR3 is TGTGCCAGCAGCTTAATGGTCGGGACAGGGAACACCGGGGAGCTGTTTTTT.

This clonotype came up many times. The chain carries TRBV9 and TRBJ2-1; the match to TRBD2 covers 12 bases. Per germline, CDR1 SGDLS and CDR2 YYNGEE. Germline trimming cut 2 bases from V and 7 bases from J; bases unmatched to any gene: 4. The CDR3 is made up of 15 amino acids. This CDR3 is CASSVPTSGRNEQFF. CDR3 bases: TGTGCCAGCAGCGTTCCGACTAGCGGGAGAAATGAGCAGTTCTTC.

This clonotype was seen only a few times. This sequence joins TRBV6-2 or TRBV6-3 and TRBJ2-1, with 12 positions matching TRBD2. Trimming took 0 bases from V and 0 from J; bases not matched to a gene: 6. The CDR3 sequence is 19 residues long. From germline, CDR1 is MNHEY and CDR2 SVGEGT. CDR3 sequence reads: CASSYSTSGRPSSYNEQFF. The CDR3 coding sequence is TGTGCCAGCAGTTACTCGACTAGCGGGAGACCCAGCTCCTACAATGAGCAGTTCTTC.

This clonotype was observed at least ten times. This rearrangement joins TRBV27 to TRBJ1-5; possible D gene TRBD1, 6 bases. CDR1 MNHEY and CDR2 SMNVEV come from the germline V gene (reference sequence). The CDR3 contains 15 residues. Trimming stripped 1 base from V and 7 bases from J, with 14 bases between. The CDR3 nucleotides read TGTGCCAGCAGTTTATACAGGGACCCGGGACAGCCCCAGCATTTT. It codes for CASSLYRDPGQPQHF.